Below, one T cell receptor beta chain is given with its context. Participants were aged roughly 18 to 90 years, lived in 24 US areas, and enrolled virtually. The data belong to a study of blood T cell repertoires in COVID-19. Background on the study: In each case, the material was cDNA or gDNA derived from T cells, B-cell-depleted T cells, or PBMCs.

The CDR3 covers 14 residues. Germline values: CDR1 SGHVS, CDR2 FQNEAQ. V gave up 4 bases and J gave up 4 bases; unmatched junction bases: 3. TCRdb's table, derived via immunoSEQ multiplex PCR, lists solely in-frame clones and lacks some. The sample lists about 180,000 clones; around 86% were seen once. Sample: PBMCs or T cells enriched from blood (not recorded which). This TCR was recovered from a woman in her 30s who had recovered from COVID-19. This sequence joins TRBV7-8 and TRBJ2-7; 11 bases are shared with TRBD2. The CDR3 coding sequence is TGTGCCAGCAGCTCCACTAGCGGGAGTTACGAGCAGTACTTC. The encoded protein is CASSSTSGSYEQYF.